This is a list of T cell receptor beta chains from one sample in a study of human T cells and chemical hapten exposure. TCRdb ran MiXCR on the RACE reads and lists one entry per CDR3 protein. The data hold just over 90,000 distinct CDR3 sequences, with about 8.7% observed a single time. The sample was whole blood. The source of these receptors is a female donor in good health. Some clones in this sample may be carry-over from other donors' samples. Both conserved end residues are part of each CDR3. The D gene is left open where the match is weak. Expanded clones get a size class; other rows say once, few or many, or leave the size out.

>TRBD1|12|TRBV29-1|.|TRBJ1-2
TGCAGCGTTTCAACAGGGGTTCGGGGCTACACCTTC
CSVSTGVRGYTF
>TRBD2|20|TRBV3-1|.|TRBJ2-2
TGTGCCAGCAGCCAAGTCCCTAGAGCGGGAGGGCCCTCTAACACCGGGGAGCTGTTTTTT
CASSQVPRAGGPSNTGELFF
>.|13|TRBV20-1|few|TRBJ1-2
TGCAGTGCTGACAGGTCCTTAAACTATGGCTACACCTTC
CSADRSLNYGYTF
>.|14|TRBV20-1|.|TRBJ2-7
TGCAGTGCTCCGGACCCTAAAAAGTCCTACGAGCAGTACTTC
CSAPDPKKSYEQYF
>.|12|TRBV5-1|few|TRBJ2-5
TGCGCCAGCAGAAACGAGGGAGAGACCCAGTACTTC
CASRNEGETQYF
>TRBD2|15|TRBV20-1|few|TRBJ2-5
TGCAGTGCTAAGACTAGCGGGTACGTCCTTGAGACCCAGTACTTC
CSAKTSGYVLETQYF
>.|15|TRBV20-1|many|TRBJ1-3
TGCAGTGCTAGAGAGGCGGGGAGCTCTGGAAACACCATATATTTT
CSAREAGSSGNTIYF
>.|15|TRBV7-9|.|TRBJ2-1
TGTGCCAGCAGCTTAGCTCAGGGATCCTACAATGAGCAGTTCTTC
CASSLAQGSYNEQFF
>.|15|TRBV7-2|.|TRBJ2-5
TGTGCCAGCAGCTCCAGGAGGGCCCCGAGAGAGACCCAGTACTTC
CASSSRRAPRETQYF
>.|15|TRBV6-6|.|TRBJ1-5
TGTGCCACACGATTCGACAGCAATTACAATCAGCCCCAGCATTTT
CATRFDSNYNQPQHF
>TRBD2|17|TRBV25-1|.|TRBJ2-3
TGTGCCAGCAGCACCTCGAGGGTCGCGGGAGGGCCGGGTACGCAGTATTTT
CASSTSRVAGGPGTQYF
>.|14|TRBV7-9|few|TRBJ1-5
TGTGCCAGCAGCCGCGGACCCACGAGTCAGCCCCAGCATTTT
CASSRGPTSQPQHF
>.|14|TRBV4-1|.|TRBJ2-7
TGCGCCAGCAGCCAAGGGCAGGTATTCTACGAGCAGTACTTC
CASSQGQVFYEQYF
>.|13|TRBV6-2/TRBV6-3|many|TRBJ1-1
TGTGCCAGCGAACAGAGAAGGAACACTGAAGCTTTCTTT
CASEQRRNTEAFF
>.|16|TRBV2|few|TRBJ2-3
TGTGCCAGCAGCCCCAGAACGGGATTGGGCGCAGATACGCAGTATTTT
CASSPRTGLGADTQYF
>.|12|TRBV9|many|TRBJ2-2
TGTGCCAGCAAGAGAGGGGCCGGGGAGCTGTTTTTT
CASKRGAGELFF
>TRBD2|15|TRBV2|.|TRBJ2-1
TGTGCCAGTAGGTTTACTAGCGGGTGTTACAATGAGCAGTTCTTC
CASRFTSGCYNEQFF
>.|14|TRBV10-2|.|TRBJ2-1
TGCGCCAGCAGTTCAATCCAGGGATACAATGAGCAGTTCTTC
CASSSIQGYNEQFF
>.|12|TRBV29-1|many|TRBJ2-7
TGCAGCGTACGACTAGGGCCCTACGAGCAGTACTTC
CSVRLGPYEQYF
>.|15|TRBV29-1|many|TRBJ2-3
TGCAGCGTTGATCGGGACACCTTAAGCACAGATACGCAGTATTTT
CSVDRDTLSTDTQYF
>TRBD1|16|TRBV7-9|many|TRBJ2-3
TGTGCCAGCAGCTTAGAGACAGGGACGGGCACAGATACGCAGTATTTT
CASSLETGTGTDTQYF
>.|12|TRBV10-3|few|TRBJ2-1
TGTGCCATCAGCTACTCGGGTTATGAGCAGTTCTTC
CAISYSGYEQFF
>TRBD2|15|TRBV28|many|TRBJ2-1
TGTGCCAGCAGTTTATCCAGCGGGGTACGCAATGAGCAGTTCTTC
CASSLSSGVRNEQFF
>.|14|TRBV2|few|TRBJ1-5
TGTGCCAGCGTAGGGGGTGATAGCAATCAGCCCCAGCATTTT
CASVGGDSNQPQHF
>.|13|TRBV20-1|few|TRBJ1-6
TGCAGTGCTAGAGACGTTAGAGGTTCACCCCTCCACTTT
CSARDVRGSPLHF
>.|16|TRBV3-1|few|TRBJ2-3
TGTGCCAGCAGCCTATATGCCATCTCGGGGACAGATACGCAGTATTTT
CASSLYAISGTDTQYF
>.|15|TRBV9|many|TRBJ2-3
TGTGCCAGCAGCGTAGGGGGGGGCGGCACAGATACGCAGTATTTT
CASSVGGGGTDTQYF
>.|14|TRBV18|.|TRBJ2-7
TGTGCCAGCTCACCACCTTCCGACACGTACGAGCAGTACTTC
CASSPPSDTYEQYF
>TRBD2|15|TRBV7-3|.|TRBJ2-1
TGTGCCAGCAGCCAAACTAGCGGCTCCTACAATGAGCAGTTCTTC
CASSQTSGSYNEQFF